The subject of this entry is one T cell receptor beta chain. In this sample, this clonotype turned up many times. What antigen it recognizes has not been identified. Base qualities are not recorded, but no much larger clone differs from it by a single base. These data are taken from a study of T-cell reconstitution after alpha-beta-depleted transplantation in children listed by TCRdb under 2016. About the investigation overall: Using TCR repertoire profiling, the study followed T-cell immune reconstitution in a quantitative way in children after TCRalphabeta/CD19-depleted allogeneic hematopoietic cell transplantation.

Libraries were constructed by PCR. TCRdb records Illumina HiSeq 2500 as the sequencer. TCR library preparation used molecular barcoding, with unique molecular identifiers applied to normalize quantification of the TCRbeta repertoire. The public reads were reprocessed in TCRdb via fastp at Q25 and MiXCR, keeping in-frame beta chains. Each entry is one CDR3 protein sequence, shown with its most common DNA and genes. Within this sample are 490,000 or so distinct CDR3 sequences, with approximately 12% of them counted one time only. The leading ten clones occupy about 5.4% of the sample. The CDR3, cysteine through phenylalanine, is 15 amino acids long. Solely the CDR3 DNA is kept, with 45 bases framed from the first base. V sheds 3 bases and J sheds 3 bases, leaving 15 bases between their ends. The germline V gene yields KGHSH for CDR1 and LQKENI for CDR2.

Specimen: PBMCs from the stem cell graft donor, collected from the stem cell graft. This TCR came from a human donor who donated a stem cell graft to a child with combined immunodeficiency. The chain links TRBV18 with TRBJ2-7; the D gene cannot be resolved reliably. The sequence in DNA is TGTGCCAGCTCACCTAAAGAAGGACGGTACTACGAGCAGTACTTC. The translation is CASSPKEGRYYEQYF.